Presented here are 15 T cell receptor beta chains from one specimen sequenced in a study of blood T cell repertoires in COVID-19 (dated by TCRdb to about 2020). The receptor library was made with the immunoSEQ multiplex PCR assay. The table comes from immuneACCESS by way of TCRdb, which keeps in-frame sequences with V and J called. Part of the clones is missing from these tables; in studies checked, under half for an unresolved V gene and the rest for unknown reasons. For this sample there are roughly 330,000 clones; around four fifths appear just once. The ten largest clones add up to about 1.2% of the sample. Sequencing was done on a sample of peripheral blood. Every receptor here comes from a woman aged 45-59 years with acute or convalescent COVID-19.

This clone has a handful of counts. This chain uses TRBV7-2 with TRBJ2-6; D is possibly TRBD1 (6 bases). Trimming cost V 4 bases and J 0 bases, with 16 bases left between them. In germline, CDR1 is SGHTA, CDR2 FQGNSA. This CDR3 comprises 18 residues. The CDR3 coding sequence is TGTGCCAGCAGCTCAACGATGGACAGAGCCTCTGGGGCCAACGTCCTGACTTTC. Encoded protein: CASSSTMDRASGANVLTF.

The CDR3 nucleotides are TGTGCCAGCAGCGACAGGGGGAACACTGAAGCTTTCTTT. Its protein product is CASSDRGNTEAFF. The V gene is TRBV27, the J gene TRBJ1-1; TRBD1 aligns across 8 bases. CDR1 and CDR2 from the germline V gene are MNHEY and SMNVEV (reference sequence). The CDR3 contains 13 residues. Germline trimming cut 6 bases from V and 1 base from J; bases unmatched to any gene: 1.

CDR3 bases: TGTGCCTGGAGTACCCTCAGACAGATTAATGAAAAACTGTTTTTT. Protein sequence: CAWSTLRQINEKLFF. The chain carries TRBV30 and TRBJ1-4; D perhaps matches TRBD1 (5 bases). V was shortened by 2 bases and J by 4 bases, with 14 bases between the two germline ends. The CDR3 totals 15 residues. The germline gives CDR1 GTSNPN, CDR2 SVGIG (reference sequence).

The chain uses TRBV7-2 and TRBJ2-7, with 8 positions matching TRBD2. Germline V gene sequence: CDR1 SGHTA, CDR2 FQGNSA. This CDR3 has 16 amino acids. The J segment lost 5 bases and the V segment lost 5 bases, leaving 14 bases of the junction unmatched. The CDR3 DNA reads TGTGCCAGCAGCCGGTCGCTTTTAGCGGGATCACACGAGCAGTACTTC. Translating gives CASSRSLLAGSHEQYF.

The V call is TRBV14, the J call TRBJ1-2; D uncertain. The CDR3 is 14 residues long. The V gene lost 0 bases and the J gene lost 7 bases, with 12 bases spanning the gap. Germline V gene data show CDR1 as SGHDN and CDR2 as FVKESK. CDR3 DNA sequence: TGTGCCAGCAGCCAAGATCAGTGGGGAGGTGGCTACACCTTC. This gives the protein CASSQDQWGGGYTF.

The CDR3 bases are TGTGCCAGCAGCCCTGACAGGGTGCATGAGCAGTTCTTC. Its protein is CASSPDRVHEQFF. The chain carries TRBV12-3 or TRBV12-4 and TRBJ2-1; 7 nucleotides agree with TRBD1. The CDR3 consists of 13 residues. V was pared by 6 bases and J by 8 bases, with 7 bases of the junction left unmatched.

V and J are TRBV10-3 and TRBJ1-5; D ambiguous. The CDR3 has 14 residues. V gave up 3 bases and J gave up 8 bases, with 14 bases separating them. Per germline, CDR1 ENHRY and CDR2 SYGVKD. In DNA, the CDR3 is TGTGCCATCAGTGATCGGGGTAGGTGGGAGCCCCAGCATTTT. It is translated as CAISDRGRWEPQHF.

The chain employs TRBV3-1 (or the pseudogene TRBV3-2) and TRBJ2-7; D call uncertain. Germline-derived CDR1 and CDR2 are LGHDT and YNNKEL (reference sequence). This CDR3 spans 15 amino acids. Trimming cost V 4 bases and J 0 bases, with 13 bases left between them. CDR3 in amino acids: CASSLPCFVSYEQYF. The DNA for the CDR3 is TGTGCCAGCAGCCTCCCGTGTTTCGTCTCCTACGAGCAGTACTTC.

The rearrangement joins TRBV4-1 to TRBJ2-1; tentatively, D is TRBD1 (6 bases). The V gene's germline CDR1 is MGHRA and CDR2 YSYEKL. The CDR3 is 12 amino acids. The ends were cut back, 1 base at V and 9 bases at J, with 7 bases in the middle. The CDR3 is CASSQGGPEQFF. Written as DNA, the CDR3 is TGCGCCAGCAGCCAAGGGGGGCCTGAGCAGTTCTTC.

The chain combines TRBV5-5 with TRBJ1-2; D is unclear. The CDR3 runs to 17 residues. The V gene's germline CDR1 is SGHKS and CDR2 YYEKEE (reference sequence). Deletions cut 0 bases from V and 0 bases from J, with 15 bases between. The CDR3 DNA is TGTGCCAGCAGCTTGGCTATTTCTGGAGGAACTAACTATGGCTACACCTTC. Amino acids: CASSLAISGGTNYGYTF.

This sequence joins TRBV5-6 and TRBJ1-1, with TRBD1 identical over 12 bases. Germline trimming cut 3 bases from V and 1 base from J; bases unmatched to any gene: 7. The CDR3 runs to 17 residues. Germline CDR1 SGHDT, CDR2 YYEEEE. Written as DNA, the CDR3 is TGTGCCAGCAGCTGGGGACAGGGGGCACTTTCGAACACTGAAGCTTTCTTT. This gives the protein CASSWGQGALSNTEAFF.

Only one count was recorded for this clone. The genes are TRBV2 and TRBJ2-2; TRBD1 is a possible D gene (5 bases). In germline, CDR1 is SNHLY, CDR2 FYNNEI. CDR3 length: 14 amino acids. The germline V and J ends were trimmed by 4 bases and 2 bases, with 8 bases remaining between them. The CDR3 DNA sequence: TGTGCCAGCAGTGGACAGTCCAACACCGGGGAGCTGTTTTTT. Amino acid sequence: CASSGQSNTGELFF.

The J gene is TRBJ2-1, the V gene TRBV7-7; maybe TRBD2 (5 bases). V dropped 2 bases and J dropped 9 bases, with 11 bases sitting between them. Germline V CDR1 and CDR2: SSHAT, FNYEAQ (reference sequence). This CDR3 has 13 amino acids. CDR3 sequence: CASSLSSEGEQFF. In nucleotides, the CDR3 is TGTGCCAGCAGCTTATCTTCCGAGGGTGAGCAGTTCTTC.

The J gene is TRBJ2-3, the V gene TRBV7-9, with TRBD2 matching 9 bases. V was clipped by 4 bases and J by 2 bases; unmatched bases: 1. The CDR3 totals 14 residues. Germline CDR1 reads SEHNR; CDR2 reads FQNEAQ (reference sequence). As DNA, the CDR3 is TGTGCCAGCAGCTCTAGCGGGAACACAGATACGCAGTATTTT. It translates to CASSSSGNTDTQYF.

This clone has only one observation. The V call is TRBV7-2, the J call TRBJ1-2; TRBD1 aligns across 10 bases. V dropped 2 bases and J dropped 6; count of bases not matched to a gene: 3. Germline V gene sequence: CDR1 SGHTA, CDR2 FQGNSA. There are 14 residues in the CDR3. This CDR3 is CASSLMGTGDGYTF. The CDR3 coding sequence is TGTGCCAGCAGCTTAATGGGGACAGGGGATGGCTACACCTTC. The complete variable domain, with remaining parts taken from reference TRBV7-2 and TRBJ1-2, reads GAGVSQSPSNKVTEKGKDVELRCDPISGHTALYWYRQSLGQGLEFLIYFQGNSAPDKSGLPSDRFSAERTGGSVSTLTIQRTQQEDSAVYLCASSLMGTGDGYTFGSGTRLTVV.